This T cell receptor (beta chain) was documented in a study of human T cells and chemical hapten exposure. Study information: An area of 2 cm by 2 cm on upper inner arm skin received 2% DPC for sensitization.

TCRdb re-analysed the RACE reads in MiXCR, keeping a single row per CDR3 protein. The table shows about 120,000 distinct CDR3 sequences, with approximately 15% occurring only once. V dropped 2 bases and J dropped 8 bases, with 21 bases sitting between them. CDR1 and CDR2 (germline): MNHEY, SVGAGI. The CDR3 has 16 residues. Time point described: patch test 1, 2 weeks after DPC sensitization. Treatment in this sample: therapeutic diphenylcyclopropenone sensitization with weekly scalp DPC. The chain recombines TRBV6-5 with TRBJ1-1, with D possibly being TRBD1 (5 bases). The sequencing used whole blood, collected in connection with sensitization to the hapten diphenylcyclopropenone (DPC). This TCR derives from a man aged 18 to 30 with alopecia areata. Some clones in this sample may be carry-over from other donors' samples. The CDR3 sequence: CASSYRAPGRSSEAFF. CDR3 sequence (DNA): TGTGCCAGCAGTTACCGGGCCCCAGGGAGATCCTCGGAAGCTTTCTTT.